This T cell receptor (beta chain) is drawn from a study of T-cell reconstitution after alpha-beta-depleted transplantation in children. Germline CDR1 reads SGHVS; CDR2 reads FQNEAQ. Trimming pared 5 bases from V and 3 bases from J, leaving 8 bases between. The CDR3 is 13 residues long. Unique molecular identifiers tagged the TCRbeta library. TCRdb re-derived calls from the PCR reads in MiXCR, one entry per CDR3 protein. The table lists hundreds of thousands of distinct CDR3 sequences, approximately 15% of them singletons. Source: PBMCs from the stem cell graft donor, taken from the stem cell graft. The clonotype originates from a human donor who donated a stem cell graft to a child with acute myeloid leukemia. The rearrangement uses TRBV7-8 and TRBJ2-1; D uncertain. The CDR3 protein is CASSIDGYNEQFF. For the CDR3, the DNA is TGTGCCAGCAGCATAGATGGCTACAATGAGCAGTTCTTC.